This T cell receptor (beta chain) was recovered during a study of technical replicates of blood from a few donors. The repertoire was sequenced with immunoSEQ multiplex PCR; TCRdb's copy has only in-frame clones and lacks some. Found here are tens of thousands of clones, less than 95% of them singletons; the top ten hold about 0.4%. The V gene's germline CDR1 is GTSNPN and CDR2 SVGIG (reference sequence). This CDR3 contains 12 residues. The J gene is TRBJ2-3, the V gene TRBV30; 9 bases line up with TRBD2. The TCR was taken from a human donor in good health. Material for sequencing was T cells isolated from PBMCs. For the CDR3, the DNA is TGTGCTAATAGCGGGAGTACAGATACGCAGTATTTT. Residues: CANSGSTDTQYF.